This T cell receptor (beta chain) was identified in a study of tumor-infiltrating lymphocytes in primary liver carcinoma listed by TCRdb under 2017. Notes on the research overall: Of the five patients, three men and two women aged 30 to 69 years, four had hepatocellular carcinoma and one had combined HCC and intrahepatic cholangiocarcinoma. Tumors of the five patients were stage T1-T3 N0M0 with maximum diameters of about 4.2 to 11 cm. Each sample produced about 3.5 to 8 million productive TCRbeta reads, and read depth showed no significant difference between tissue types. TCRbeta repertoire sequencing, expression microarrays and whole-exome sequencing were combined in the study across five regions of each liver tumor, with adjacent normal tissue and blood also included. TCRbeta repertoire sequencing covered approximately 35 specimens from 5 patients: 25 or so tumor regions, 5 adjacent noncancerous liver tissues and 5 peripheral blood samples. Reproducibility between technical replicate repertoires was high, with correlation coefficients above 0.95 and mean shared-clone rates approximately 0.9. Here is what the overall study found, with its caveats: Because the samples were bulk and unsorted, CD4+ and CD8+ T cell repertoires could not be compared. A significantly larger repertoire fraction was made up by the top 250 clones in tumors than in blood (p = 0.039). Only the TCR beta chain was sequenced, so true repertoire diversity is likely underestimated because unpaired alpha chains were not captured. Repertoire overlap was higher between tumor regions (mean around 36%) than tumor-adjacent (roughly 17%) or tumor-blood (14%) pairs, consistent with antigen-driven expansion. With just four or five patients in the study, the authors point out that the findings should be validated in a larger study.

Without any cell sorting, total RNA and DNA were co-extracted from roughly 18-30 mg of bulk tissue using the AllPrep DNA/RNA mini kit. Roughly five patients with histopathologically diagnosed primary liver carcinoma underwent surgical resection in China between November 2015 and 2016. At the time of sampling, the patients were treatment-naive and had chronic HBV infection. Fresh tumor and adjacent tissue pieces were bisected; one half was stored in RNAlater at -80°C, the other sent for histology. Of note for this clonotype: No cognate antigen has been identified for it. No base-level quality is on record; no much larger clone is a single base apart.

TCRbeta-specific cDNA was reverse-transcribed from around 0.45 ug total RNA using a constant-region primer and ProtoScript II reverse transcriptase. TCRbeta libraries were built with three nested multiplex PCR rounds, a slightly modified ARM-PCR procedure. The first two PCR rounds used multiplex TRBV1-TRBV30 forward primers with a Cbeta reverse primer, each for roughly 10 cycles. Sample barcodes and Illumina adapters were added in a final 25-cycle PCR with Deep VentR polymerase. Before sequencing, amplicons between 200 and 500 bp were purified from gel using a QIAquick gel extraction kit. TCRbeta amplicons were sequenced on an Illumina HiSeq 2500 with 250-bp paired-end reads. In the paper's pipeline: Reads were quality-trimmed with Trimmomatic v0.33, and paired reads were merged with FLASH v1.2.11 to recover full CDR3 sequences. MiGEC v1.2.1b assigned V, D and J germline segments to the rearranged TCRbeta sequences. Clonotype statistics and Shannon-Wiener diversity indices were computed with VDJtools v1.0.0. To reduce sampling bias, subsequent analyses other than the diversity analysis used only the 250 most abundant clonotypes in each sample. TCRdb redid the processing of the public reads, applying fastp at Q25 and MiXCR, and retained in-frame beta chains. When rows share a CDR3 protein, they turn into one entry using the most common DNA and genes. These V and J calls rely on TCRdb rather than the paper's analysis. This sample holds about 120,000 distinct CDR3 sequences; roughly 75% were observed only once. The ten largest clones represent 8.1% of the sample.

Based on the germline V gene, the CDR1 and CDR2 sequences are MGHRA and YSYEKL. The CDR3 starts with the cysteine, ends with the phenylalanine, and has 17 residues. CDR3 DNA is the only sequence kept; it has 51 bases, read in frame from the first base. V gives up 0 bases and J gives up 0 bases, and the segment between their germline ends measures 13 bases. The material sequenced was tumor-adjacent normal liver tissue. This sequence was found in a woman aged 55-69 years with primary liver carcinoma and hepatitis B virus infection. This chain is built from TRBV4-1 and TRBJ2-3; too little of a D gene remains to name it. The DNA sequence reads TGCGCCAGCAGCCAAGAAGGGCCTAACGAAAGCACAGATACGCAGTATTTT. This encodes CASSQEGPNESTDTQYF.